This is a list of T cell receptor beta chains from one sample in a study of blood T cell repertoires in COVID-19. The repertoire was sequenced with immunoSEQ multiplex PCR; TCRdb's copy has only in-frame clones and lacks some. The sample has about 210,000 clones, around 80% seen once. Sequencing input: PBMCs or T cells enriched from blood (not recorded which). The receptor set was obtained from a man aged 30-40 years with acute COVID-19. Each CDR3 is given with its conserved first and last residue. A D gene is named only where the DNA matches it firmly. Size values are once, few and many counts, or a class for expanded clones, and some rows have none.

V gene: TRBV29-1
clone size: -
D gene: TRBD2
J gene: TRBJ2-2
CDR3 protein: CSSSPGTSGGGNTGELFF
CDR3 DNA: TGCAGCTCCTCCCCAGGGACTAGCGGGGGGGGGAACACCGGGGAGCTGTTTTTT

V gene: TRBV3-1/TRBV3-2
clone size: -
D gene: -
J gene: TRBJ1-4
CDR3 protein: CASGRREEEKLFF
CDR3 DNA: TGTGCCAGCGGCCGGCGGGAGGAGGAAAAACTGTTTTTT

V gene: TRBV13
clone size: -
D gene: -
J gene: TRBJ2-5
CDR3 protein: CASSLGRGQAQETQYF
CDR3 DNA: TGTGCCAGCAGCTTAGGCCGTGGGCAGGCTCAAGAGACCCAGTACTTC

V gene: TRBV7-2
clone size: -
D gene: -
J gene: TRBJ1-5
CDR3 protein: CASSWGGDQPQHF
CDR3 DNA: TGTGCCAGCAGTTGGGGGGGTGATCAGCCCCAGCATTTT

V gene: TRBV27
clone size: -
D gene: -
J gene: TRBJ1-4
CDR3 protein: CASSPSQPTNEKLFF
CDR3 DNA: TGTGCCAGCAGTCCTTCACAACCAACTAATGAAAAACTGTTTTTT

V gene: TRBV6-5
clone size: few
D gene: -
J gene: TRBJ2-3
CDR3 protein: CAGAKVHGGTDTQYF
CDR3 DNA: TGTGCCGGGGCAAAGGTCCATGGGGGCACAGATACGCAGTATTTT

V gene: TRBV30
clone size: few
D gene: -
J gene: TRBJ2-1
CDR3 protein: CAWSVTTRAREQFF
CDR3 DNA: TGTGCCTGGAGTGTAACGACCAGGGCAAGGGAGCAGTTCTTC

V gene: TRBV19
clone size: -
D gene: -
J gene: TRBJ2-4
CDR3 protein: CASSTVGASQYF
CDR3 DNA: TGTGCCAGTAGTACGGTTGGGGCAAGTCAGTACTTC

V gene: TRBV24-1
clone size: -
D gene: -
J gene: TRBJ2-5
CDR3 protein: CATSDRRILQEQETQYF
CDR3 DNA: TGTGCCACCAGTGACCGTAGGATATTACAGGAGCAAGAGACCCAGTACTTC

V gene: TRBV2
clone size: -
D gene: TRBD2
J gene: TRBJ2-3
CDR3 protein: CASSGTSGSSPTDTQYF
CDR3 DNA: TGTGCCAGCAGCGGGACTAGCGGGTCCTCCCCTACAGATACGCAGTATTTT

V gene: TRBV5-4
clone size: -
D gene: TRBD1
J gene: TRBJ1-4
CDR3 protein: CASSFGTDEKLFF
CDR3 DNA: TGTGCCAGCAGCTTCGGGACAGATGAAAAACTGTTTTTT

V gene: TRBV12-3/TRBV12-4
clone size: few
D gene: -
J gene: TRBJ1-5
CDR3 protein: CASSFQGNQPQHF
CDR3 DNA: TGTGCCAGCAGTTTCCAGGGCAATCAGCCCCAGCATTTT

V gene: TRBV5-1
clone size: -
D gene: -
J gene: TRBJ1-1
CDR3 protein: CASSGGRTEAFF
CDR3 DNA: TGCGCCAGCTCCGGGGGGAGGACTGAAGCTTTCTTT

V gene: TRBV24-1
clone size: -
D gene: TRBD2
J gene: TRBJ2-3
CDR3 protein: CATSERGTRGLAGGLSTDTQYF
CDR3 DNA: TGTGCCACCAGTGAGCGAGGGACTCGCGGACTAGCGGGGGGCCTCAGCACAGATACGCAGTATTTT

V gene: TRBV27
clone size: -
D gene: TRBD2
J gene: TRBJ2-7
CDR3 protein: CASGTSGGAKYEQYF
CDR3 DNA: TGTGCCAGCGGGACTAGCGGGGGGGCTAAGTACGAGCAGTACTTC

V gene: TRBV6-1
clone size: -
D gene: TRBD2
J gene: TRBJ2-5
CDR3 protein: CASSEGIAGGHQETQYF
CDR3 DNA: TGTGCCAGCAGTGAAGGGATCGCGGGGGGTCATCAAGAGACCCAGTACTTC

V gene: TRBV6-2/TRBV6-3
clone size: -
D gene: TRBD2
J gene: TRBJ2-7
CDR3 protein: CASSWGSGGAKDYEQYF
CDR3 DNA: TGTGCCAGCAGTTGGGGTAGCGGGGGGGCCAAGGACTACGAGCAGTACTTC

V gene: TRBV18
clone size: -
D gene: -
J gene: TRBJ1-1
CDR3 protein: CASSPLAGTKNTEAFF
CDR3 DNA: TGTGCCAGCTCACCCCTGGCCGGGACAAAGAACACTGAAGCTTTCTTT

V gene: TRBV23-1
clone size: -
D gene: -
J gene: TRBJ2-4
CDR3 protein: CASSHLFHRLAKNIQYF
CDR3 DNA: TGCGCCAGCAGTCACCTCTTCCACAGGCTAGCCAAAAACATTCAGTACTTC

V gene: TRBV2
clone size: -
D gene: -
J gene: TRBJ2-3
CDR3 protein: CASSLAGTDTQYF
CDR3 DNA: TGTGCCAGCAGTTTAGCGGGCACAGATACGCAGTATTTT

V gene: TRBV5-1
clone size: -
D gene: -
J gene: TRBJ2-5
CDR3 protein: CASSPQDSSLGETQYF
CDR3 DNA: TGCGCCAGCAGCCCTCAAGACAGCTCCCTCGGGGAGACCCAGTACTTC

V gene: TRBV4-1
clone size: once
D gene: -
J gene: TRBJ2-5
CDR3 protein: CASSQDLYAVPYF
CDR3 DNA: TGCGCCAGCAGCCAAGATCTTTACGCGGTTCCGTACTTC

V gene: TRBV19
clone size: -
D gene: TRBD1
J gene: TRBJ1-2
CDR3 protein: CASRNDRGYNYGYTF
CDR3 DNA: TGTGCCAGTAGGAATGACAGGGGTTATAACTATGGCTACACCTTC

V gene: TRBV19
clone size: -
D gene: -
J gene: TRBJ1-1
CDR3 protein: CASKRGTVNTEAFF
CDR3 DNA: TGTGCCAGTAAACGGGGGACGGTGAACACTGAAGCTTTCTTT

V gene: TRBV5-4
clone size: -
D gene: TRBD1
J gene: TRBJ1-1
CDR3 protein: CASSRGQLNTEAFF
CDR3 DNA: TGTGCCAGCAGCCGGGGACAGTTGAACACTGAAGCTTTCTTT

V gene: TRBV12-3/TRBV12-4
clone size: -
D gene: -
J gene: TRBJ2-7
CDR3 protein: CASSLGPSYEQYF
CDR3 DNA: TGTGCCAGCAGTTTGGGGCCAAGCTACGAGCAGTACTTC

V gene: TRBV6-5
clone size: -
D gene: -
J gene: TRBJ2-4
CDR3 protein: CASSYSAVDIQYF
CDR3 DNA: TGTGCCAGCAGTTACTCGGCGGTGGACATTCAGTACTTC